This record covers a single T cell receptor (beta chain). Its antigen is not known. This sequence may be a read error, since a much larger clone differs from it by one base. These data come from a study of T cells in Graves' hyperthyroidism and ophthalmopathy. Regarding the study as a whole: From stable hyperthyroidism, ophthalmopathy was set apart by a 13 V-J model. Blood also held most thyroid clonotypes expanded beyond 0.001.

RNA transcripts were the template for amplifying TCR beta CDR3 regions. HTBI primers were used for first-round RT-PCR of the TCR CDR3. TCRdb analysed the multiplex PCR reads with MiXCR anew, one entry per CDR3 protein. In the table there are about 600,000 distinct CDR3 sequences, about 14% of which are singletons. PBMCs were obtained from under 13 ml fresh peripheral blood. This CDR3 spans 14 amino acids. In germline, CDR1 is MDHEN, CDR2 SYDVKM. The chain employs TRBV28 and TRBJ1-3; D unclear. The source material was blood. This TCR came from a woman younger than 30 with Graves' ophthalmopathy. CDR3 sequence: CAGSLGWGGHTIYF. CDR3 nucleotide sequence: TGTGCCGGCAGTCTAGGCTGGGGAGGACACACCATATATTTT. Drawing the rest from reference TRBV28 and TRBJ1-3, the complete variable domain is DVKVTQSSRYLVKRTGEKVFLECVQDMDHENMFWYRQDPGLGLRLIYFSYDVKMKEKGDIPEGYSVSREKKERFSLILESASTNQTSMYLCAGSLGWGGHTIYFGEGSWLTVV.